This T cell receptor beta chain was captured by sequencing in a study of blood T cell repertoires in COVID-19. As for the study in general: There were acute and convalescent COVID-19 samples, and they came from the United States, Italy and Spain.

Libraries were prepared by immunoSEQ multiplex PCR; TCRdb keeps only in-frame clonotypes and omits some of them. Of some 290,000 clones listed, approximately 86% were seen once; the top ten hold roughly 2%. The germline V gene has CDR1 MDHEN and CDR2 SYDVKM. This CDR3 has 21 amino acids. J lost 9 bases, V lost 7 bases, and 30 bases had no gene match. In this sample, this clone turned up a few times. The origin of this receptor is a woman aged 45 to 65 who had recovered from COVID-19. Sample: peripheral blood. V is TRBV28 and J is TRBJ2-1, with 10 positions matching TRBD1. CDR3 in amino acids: CASIPYDMRQGALRLAGEQFF. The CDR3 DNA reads TGTGCCAGCATCCCTTACGATATGCGACAGGGGGCCTTGAGGCTAGCCGGTGAGCAGTTCTTC.